The 27 T cell receptor beta chains below were found in one sample sequenced in a study of blood T cell repertoires in COVID-19. Assay used: immunoSEQ multiplex PCR; TCRdb lists only in-frame clones, some missing. The repertoire holds some 150,000 clones, with roughly four fifths as singletons. What was sequenced was peripheral blood. The receptors come from a woman between 45 and 60 years old with active or convalescent COVID-19.

This sequence joins TRBV27 and TRBJ1-2; possible D gene TRBD1, 6 bases. This CDR3 is built from 14 residues. The V gene's germline CDR1 is MNHEY and CDR2 SMNVEV (reference sequence). Trimming took off 5 bases at V and 4 bases at J, with 14 bases between the two ends. The CDR3 sequence is CASSVGGSPYGYTF. The CDR3 DNA reads as TGTGCCAGCAGTGTAGGGGGTTCCCCCTATGGCTACACCTTC.

This chain connects TRBV27 to TRBJ2-2; D possibly corresponds to TRBD2 (7 bases). Germline CDR1 MNHEY, CDR2 SMNVEV (reference sequence). The length of the CDR3 is 15 residues. The V gene lost 5 bases and the J gene lost 0 bases, with 10 bases spanning the gap. The CDR3 protein is CASSKGGTNTGELFF. The CDR3, as DNA: TGTGCCAGCAGTAAGGGGGGGACGAACACCGGGGAGCTGTTTTTT.

This chain joins TRBV29-1 and TRBJ2-1; no definite D call. This CDR3 region has 12 residues. The V end was cut by 3 bases, the J end by 5 bases, with 8 bases between. Germline assignment: CDR1 SQVTM and CDR2 ANQGSEA. The chain's CDR3 is CSVDTQNNEQFF. Written as DNA, the CDR3 is TGCAGCGTTGACACGCAGAACAATGAGCAGTTCTTC.

The rearrangement links TRBV25-1 to TRBJ1-1; the D is unclear. Per germline, CDR1 MGHDK and CDR2 SYGVNS. The CDR3 runs to 15 residues. Between the trimmed V and J ends, which lost 4 bases and 3 bases, there was a span of 15 bases. The CDR3 sequence: CASSGISTGDTEAFF. In nucleotides, the CDR3 is TGTGCCAGCAGTGGGATCTCGACCGGGGACACTGAAGCTTTCTTT.

The gene calls are TRBV30 and TRBJ2-5, with TRBD2 as a possible D gene (5 bases). The CDR3 is 14 amino acids. The ends were cut back, 2 bases at V and 1 base at J, with 11 bases in the middle. Germline loops: CDR1 GTSNPN, CDR2 SVGIG (reference sequence). CDR3 DNA: TGTGCCTGGAGTAAACTAGAGTTCCAAGAGACCCAGTACTTC. Encoded protein: CAWSKLEFQETQYF.

The rearrangement uses TRBV2 and TRBJ2-2; maybe TRBD2 (6 bases). Looked up from germline, CDR1 is SNHLY and CDR2 is FYNNEI. This CDR3 has 15 amino acids. Trimming removed 3 bases at V and 6 bases at J, with 14 bases between. DNA for the CDR3: TGTGCCAGCAGTGAGGAGGGGAGAGGGTCCGGGGAGCTGTTTTTT. Translation gives CASSEEGRGSGELFF.

This clone was detected a few times. The rearrangement uses TRBV20-1 and TRBJ1-1, with D maybe TRBD1 (5 bases). The ends were cut back, 3 bases at V and 0 bases at J, with 14 bases in the middle. Germline V gene sequence: CDR1 DFQATT, CDR2 SNEGSKA (reference sequence). The length of the CDR3 is 15 residues. CDR3: CSASGGGTLNTEAFF. CDR3 DNA sequence: TGCAGTGCTAGTGGGGGGGGTACCCTGAACACTGAAGCTTTCTTT.

This chain uses TRBV28 with TRBJ2-7; 8 nucleotides match TRBD2. The CDR3 runs to 15 residues. V gave up 5 bases and J gave up 6 bases; unmatched junction bases: 12. CDR1 is MDHEN, CDR2 SYDVKM, per germline. The CDR3 coding sequence is TGTGCCAGCAGTCCCCTGGGACTAGTGGTCTCCGAGCAGTACTTC. This translates into CASSPLGLVVSEQYF.

This sequence joins TRBV7-3 and TRBJ1-2; TRBD1 might be the D (5 bases). The CDR3 loop spans 14 amino acids. Per germline, CDR1 SGHTA and CDR2 FQGTGA. Trimming cost V 0 bases and J 6 bases, with 11 bases left between them. The CDR3 DNA is TGTGCCAGCAGCTTAACCGGGGGAGCAAATGGCTACACCTTC. Translated, it gives CASSLTGGANGYTF. The complete variable domain, with remaining parts taken from reference TRBV7-3 and TRBJ1-2, reads GAGVSQTPSNKVTEKGKYVELRCDPISGHTALYWYRQSLGQGPEFLIYFQGTGAADDSGLPNDRFFAVRPEGSVSTLKIQRTERGDSAVYLCASSLTGGANGYTFGSGTRLTVV.

Details on this clone: At one end, the junction sequence differs from germline, possibly due to a read error. The genes are TRBV7-7 and TRBJ1-2, with D maybe TRBD1 (5 bases). CDR1 is SSHAT, CDR2 FNYEAQ, per germline (reference sequence). The CDR3 is made up of 14 amino acids. The CDR3 coding sequence is TGTGCTAGCAGCTCGAGTGACAGCAACTATGGCTACACCTTC. Translation: CASSSSDSNYGYTF.

The J gene is TRBJ2-7, the V gene TRBV27, with TRBD1 identical over 7 bases. Germline V CDR1 and CDR2: MNHEY, SMNVEV (reference sequence). The V and J ends lost 2 bases and 6 bases, in that order; junction bases with no gene match: 13. The CDR3 covers 16 residues. This CDR3 is CASSLGGQAVRGEQYF. In nucleotides, the CDR3 is TGTGCCAGCAGTTTAGGAGGACAGGCCGTACGTGGCGAGCAGTACTTC.

V and J are TRBV2 and TRBJ2-3; no clear D gene. Germline-derived CDR1 and CDR2 are SNHLY and FYNNEI. Trimming cost V 5 bases and J 2 bases, with 11 bases left between them. The CDR3 is 14 amino acids. CDR3: CASSFLTDTDTQYF. The CDR3, as DNA: TGTGCCAGCAGTTTCCTGACTGACACAGATACGCAGTATTTT.

The V call is TRBV5-1, the J call TRBJ2-3, with 7 bases identical to TRBD1. CDR3 length: 15 amino acids. The germline gives CDR1 SGHRS, CDR2 YFSETQ. V lost 1 base to trimming and J lost 4 bases; unmatched junction nucleotides: 6. CDR3 DNA sequence: TGCGCCAGCAGCTTGTGGCGAACAGGGGCAGATACGCAGTATTTT. This translates into CASSLWRTGADTQYF. Full variable domain (rest looked up from reference TRBV5-1 and TRBJ2-3): KAGVTQTPRYLIKTRGQQVTLSCSPISGHRSVSWYQQTPGQGLQFLFEYFSETQRNKGNFPGRFSGRQFSNSRSEMNVSTLELGDSALYLCASSLWRTGADTQYFGPGTRLTVL.

The chain links TRBV24-1 to TRBJ2-5; TRBD2 matches 13 bases. The CDR3 has 17 amino acids. Germline V gene data show CDR1 as KGHDR and CDR2 as SFDVKD. V shed 6 bases, J shed 1 base, and the junction held 7 bases outside the gene matches. DNA for the CDR3: TGTGCCACCAGTCCCGGGACTAGCGGGACATCCCAAGAGACCCAGTACTTC. As protein: CATSPGTSGTSQETQYF.

This chain links TRBV5-8 with TRBJ1-6, with D unclear. Trimming cost V 0 bases and J 7 bases, with 8 bases left between them. Germline assignment: CDR1 SGHTS and CDR2 YDEGEE. This CDR3 is built from 14 residues. CDR3 sequence: CASSLGQKNSPLHF. The CDR3 DNA sequence: TGTGCCAGCAGCTTGGGGCAAAAGAATTCACCCCTCCACTTT.

The table lists this clone with a count of one. J is TRBJ2-6 and V is TRBV19; 10 bases agree with TRBD1. The germline V gene has CDR1 LNHDA and CDR2 SQIVND (reference sequence). CDR3 length: 18 residues. V lost 6 bases, J lost 3 bases, and 11 bases stayed unmatched. Written as DNA, the CDR3 is TGTGCCAGTAGGGATCCGGGACAGGGGAGATTTGGGGCCAACGTCCTGACTTTC. It yields the protein CASRDPGQGRFGANVLTF. Using reference TRBV19 and TRBJ2-6 for the parts outside the CDR3, the full variable domain is DGGITQSPKYLFRKEGQNVTLSCEQNLNHDAMYWYRQDPGQGLRLIYYSQIVNDFQKGDIAEGYSVSREKKESFPLTVTSAQKNPTAFYLCASRDPGQGRFGANVLTFGAGSRLTVL.

This clone was recorded a few times. The chain carries TRBV7-9 and TRBJ1-2, with a weak D call TRBD1 (5 bases). In germline, CDR1 is SEHNR, CDR2 FQNEAQ (reference sequence). The CDR3 is made up of 15 amino acids. V lost 5 bases and J 6 bases, leaving 19 bases between the germline ends. This CDR3 reads CASSPIGGAGDGYTF. The CDR3 DNA follows: TGTGCCAGCAGCCCTATTGGAGGGGCAGGCGATGGCTACACCTTC.

This clone was detected a few times. DNA of the CDR3: TGTGCCAGCAGCCTCCTAGCGGGGGGGACCTACGAGCAGTACTTC. Translating it yields CASSLLAGGTYEQYF. The chain links TRBV14 to TRBJ2-7; 12 nucleotides align to TRBD2. The length of the CDR3 is 15 residues. The germline gives CDR1 SGHDN, CDR2 FVKESK. J was trimmed by 2 bases and V by 4 bases; bases with no gene match: 3.

The genes are TRBV6-2 or TRBV6-3 and TRBJ2-7, with TRBD2 matching over 9 bases. V lost 6 bases and J lost 4; bases outside the gene matches: 10. CDR3 length: 15 amino acids. CDR1 and CDR2 (germline): MNHEY, SVGEGT. CDR3 DNA sequence: TGTGCCAGCAGCCTCTTTAGCGGGAGCAAATACGAGCAGTACTTC. This gives the protein CASSLFSGSKYEQYF.

The CDR3, as DNA: TGTGCCAGCAGTCCTCAGGGGATGAGAGGGAATGGCTACACCTTC. Residues: CASSPQGMRGNGYTF. The chain carries TRBV2 and TRBJ1-2; a weak D match, TRBD1 (6 bases). Trimming removed 5 bases at V and 6 bases at J, with 19 bases between. The germline CDR1 and CDR2 sequences are SNHLY and FYNNEI. The CDR3 spans 15 residues.

This chain links TRBV5-5 with TRBJ1-2; D possibly corresponds to TRBD1 (5 bases). The V end was cut by 4 bases, the J end by 4 bases, with 20 bases between. Germline loops: CDR1 SGHKS, CDR2 YYEKEE (reference sequence). CDR3 length equals 16 residues. CDR3 protein: CASSPGGWQAGYGYTF. The CDR3 DNA follows: TGTGCCAGCAGCCCCGGGGGGTGGCAGGCGGGCTATGGCTACACCTTC.

In DNA, the CDR3 is TGTGCCAGCAGCCAAGTCAGGGACAATGAGCAGTTCTTC. Protein sequence: CASSQVRDNEQFF. The rearrangement uses TRBV3-1 (or the pseudogene TRBV3-2) and TRBJ2-1; a possible D gene is TRBD1 (5 bases). Germline-derived CDR1 and CDR2 are LGHDT and YNNKEL (reference sequence). The ends were cut back, 1 base at V and 5 bases at J, with 6 bases in the middle. CDR3 length: 13 residues.

The chain uses TRBV2 and TRBJ1-2; D gene uncertain. CDR1 is SNHLY, CDR2 FYNNEI, per germline. The CDR3 extends over 13 amino acids. The V end was cut by 6 bases, the J end by 3 bases, with 11 bases between. The DNA for the CDR3 is TGTGCCAGCAGGGGAGGGCCTGACTATGGCTACACCTTC. This gives the protein CASRGGPDYGYTF.

The chain combines TRBV28 with TRBJ1-1; a possible D gene is TRBD1 (6 bases). This CDR3 comprises 14 residues. The V end lost 7 bases, the J end lost 4 bases, and 16 bases lay between the germline ends. The germline V gene has CDR1 MDHEN and CDR2 SYDVKM. DNA of the CDR3: TGTGCCAGCAATCCATTGGACAGAATCACTGAAGCTTTCTTT. Protein product: CASNPLDRITEAFF. Full variable domain (rest looked up from reference TRBV28 and TRBJ1-1): DVKVTQSSRYLVKRTGEKVFLECVQDMDHENMFWYRQDPGLGLRLIYFSYDVKMKEKGDIPEGYSVSREKKERFSLILESASTNQTSMYLCASNPLDRITEAFFGQGTRLTVV.

The chain carries TRBV19 and TRBJ1-5; D perhaps matches TRBD1 (6 bases). Germline V gene lookup returns CDR1 LNHDA and CDR2 SQIVND (reference sequence). V lost 5 bases and J 1 base, leaving 21 bases between the germline ends. There are 18 residues in the CDR3. The CDR3 nucleotides are TGTGCCAGTAGTCTCGGTTACGGGGGGGCGGGAAGCAATCAGCCCCAGCATTTT. It is translated as CASSLGYGGAGSNQPQHF.

The V gene is TRBV7-2, the J gene TRBJ2-5, with 10 bases fitting TRBD2. The V segment lost 4 bases and the J segment 5 bases; nucleotides outside the gene matches: 7. This CDR3 spans 15 amino acids. Germline CDR1 SGHTA, CDR2 FQGNSA. For the CDR3, the DNA is TGTGCCAGCAGCTCAGAGCGGGGGGGCCTCGAGACCCAGTACTTC. Amino acids: CASSSERGGLETQYF.

This chain connects TRBV4-2 to TRBJ1-3; weak D call: TRBD1 (5 bases). Germline CDR1 reads LGHNA; CDR2 reads YNFKEQ. The CDR3 has 17 residues. V dropped 0 bases and J dropped 9 bases, with 21 bases sitting between them. The CDR3 nucleotides read TGTGCCAGCAGCCAAGATCCAGGGCAGGGCCAGCGAACCACCATATATTTT. Translated: CASSQDPGQGQRTTIYF.